The 32 T cell receptor beta chains below were found in one sample sequenced in a study of cytomegalovirus exposure and HLA in healthy donors. The PCR employed 60 Vbeta primers together with 13 Jbeta primers. TCRdb keeps only in-frame clones here, not all; method: immunoSEQ multiplex PCR. Among around 94,000 clones listed, 63% were seen once. Sequencing was done on a sample of PBMCs. The receptor set was obtained from a human donor in good health.

This clone was found once. The chain joins TRBV5-4 to TRBJ2-7; TRBD2 agrees at 10 bases. CDR1 and CDR2 from the germline V gene are SGHNT and YYREEE (reference sequence). The CDR3 covers 14 residues. V shed 6 bases, J shed 2 bases, and the junction held 5 bases outside the gene matches. The CDR3: CASTQAGGPYEQYF. The CDR3 DNA is TGTGCCAGCACCCAAGCGGGAGGGCCCTACGAGCAGTACTTC. The entire variable domain, with the rest obtained from reference TRBV5-4 and TRBJ2-7, is as follows: ETGVTQSPTHLIKTRGQQVTLRCSSQSGHNTVSWYQQALGQGPQFIFQYYREEENGRGNFPPRFSGLQFPNYSSELNVNALELDDSALYLCASTQAGGPYEQYFGPGTRLTVT.

V gene TRBV6-5 combines with J gene TRBJ2-7; TRBD1 agrees at 8 bases. This CDR3 contains 13 residues. With V trimmed by 9 bases and J by 2 bases, 6 bases remained unmatched. Germline V lookup: CDR1 MNHEY, CDR2 SVGAGI. CDR3 region: CASRTGMTYEQYF. In nucleotides, the CDR3 is TGTGCCAGTAGGACAGGGATGACCTACGAGCAGTACTTC.

This chain links TRBV6-4 with TRBJ2-2, with 9 nucleotides matching TRBD2. Germline V gene data show CDR1 as MRHNA and CDR2 as SNTAGT. CDR3 size: 17 residues. Trimming removed 4 bases from V and 3 bases from J; junction bases left unmatched: 9. CDR3 residues: CASSALPLAGHTGELFF. In nucleotides, the CDR3 is TGTGCCAGCAGTGCCTTACCACTAGCGGGCCACACCGGGGAGCTGTTTTTT.

The chain recombines TRBV27 with TRBJ1-2, with TRBD1 identical over 7 bases. The V gene end was trimmed by 1 base and the J gene end by 1 base; junction bases not matched to a gene: 6. The CDR3 extends over 16 amino acids. Germline V gene sequence: CDR1 MNHEY, CDR2 SMNVEV (reference sequence). The CDR3 is CASSLLGDRLNYGYTF. CDR3 DNA sequence: TGTGCCAGCAGTTTATTAGGGGACAGACTTAACTATGGCTACACCTTC.

CDR3 residues: CASSLSGHLEKLFF. In DNA, the CDR3 is TGTGCCAGCAGTTTATCTGGACATCTTGAAAAACTGTTTTTT. The rearrangement links TRBV28 to TRBJ1-4; a weak D match, TRBD1 (5 bases). Germline lookup yields CDR1 MDHEN and CDR2 SYDVKM. The CDR3 length is 14 residues. Trimming took off 1 base at V and 7 bases at J, with 10 bases between the two ends.

This clone has just a few counts. The CDR3 DNA sequence: TGTGCCAGCAGCTTGGGAGCGGGAGGGCCTTATGAGCAGTTCTTC. It is translated as CASSLGAGGPYEQFF. The V and J genes are TRBV5-4 and TRBJ2-1; TRBD2 matches at 10 bases. Germline-derived CDR1 and CDR2 are SGHNT and YYREEE (reference sequence). The length of the CDR3 is 15 residues. The ends lost 0 bases at V and 8 bases at J; junction bases unmatched: 5. The variable domain in full, with the rest retrieved from reference TRBV5-4 and TRBJ2-1, is ETGVTQSPTHLIKTRGQQVTLRCSSQSGHNTVSWYQQALGQGPQFIFQYYREEENGRGNFPPRFSGLQFPNYSSELNVNALELDDSALYLCASSLGAGGPYEQFFGPGTRLTVL.

The rearrangement links TRBV19 to TRBJ2-3; a weak D match, TRBD1 (6 bases). The CDR3 consists of 18 residues. Trimming stripped 3 bases from V and 1 base from J, with 20 bases between. The germline V gene has CDR1 LNHDA and CDR2 SQIVND (reference sequence). The DNA for the CDR3 is TGTGCCAGTAGTATGGGTTGGACGTCAGGGGCCGGCACAGATACGCAGTATTTT. Translated, it gives CASSMGWTSGAGTDTQYF.

This clone was counted a few times. The J gene is TRBJ2-5, the V gene TRBV6-6; 14 nucleotides match TRBD2. The J call may not be correct, given that the DNA end is closer to TRBJ2-7. CDR3 size: 15 residues. The germline V gene has CDR1 MNHNY and CDR2 SVGAGI (reference sequence). CDR3 sequence reads: CASSLGTSGSNEQYF. CDR3 nucleotide sequence: TGTGCCAGCAGTTTAGGGACTAGCGGGAGTAACGAGCAGTACTTC.

This clone was observed a handful of times. The chain carries TRBV18 and TRBJ2-7; 13 bases are shared with TRBD2. Looked up from germline, CDR1 is KGHSH and CDR2 is LQKENI. This CDR3 contains 17 residues. Germline trimming cut 3 bases from V and 6 bases from J; bases unmatched to any gene: 11. CDR3 residues: CASSPRAGLAGASEQYF. The CDR3 region has the DNA TGTGCCAGCTCACCGCGAGCAGGACTAGCGGGAGCGAGCGAGCAGTACTTC. Supplemented by reference TRBV18 and TRBJ2-7, the full variable domain reads NAGVMQNPRHLVRRRGQEARLRCSPMKGHSHVYWYRQLPEEGLKFMVYLQKENIIDESGMPKERFSAEFPKEGPSILRIQQVVRGDSAAYFCASSPRAGLAGASEQYFGPGTRLTVT.

A few counts support this clone. V usage is TRBV29-1 and J usage is TRBJ2-3; no clear D. This CDR3 contains 13 residues. Germline assignment: CDR1 SQVTM and CDR2 ANQGSEA. Trimming took 3 bases from V and 2 from J, leaving 9 bases between them. The CDR3 sequence is CSVDTGNTDTQYF. In DNA, the CDR3 is TGCAGCGTTGATACCGGTAACACAGATACGCAGTATTTT.

The chain employs TRBV19 and TRBJ1-1; 11 positions agree with TRBD1. Germline values: CDR1 LNHDA, CDR2 SQIVND (reference sequence). The ends lost 5 bases at V and 0 bases at J; junction bases unmatched: 14. This CDR3 spans 19 amino acids. The CDR3 reads CASSLSLHRDRGLNTEAFF. Here the CDR3 DNA reads TGTGCCAGTAGTTTATCTCTCCACCGGGACAGGGGGTTGAACACTGAAGCTTTCTTT. The full variable domain, in which reference TRBV19 and TRBJ1-1 provide the parts outside the CDR3, is DGGITQSPKYLFRKEGQNVTLSCEQNLNHDAMYWYRQDPGQGLRLIYYSQIVNDFQKGDIAEGYSVSREKKESFPLTVTSAQKNPTAFYLCASSLSLHRDRGLNTEAFFGQGTRLTVV.

The chain uses TRBV4-1 and TRBJ2-1, with 13 bases matching TRBD2. CDR1 and CDR2 (germline): MGHRA, YSYEKL. V gave up 4 bases and J gave up 9 bases; unmatched junction bases: 6. The CDR3 is 15 residues long. CDR3 amino acids: CASSPGLAGAGEQFF. CDR3 DNA: TGCGCCAGCAGCCCAGGACTAGCGGGAGCTGGTGAGCAGTTCTTC.

This chain uses TRBV7-9 with TRBJ1-1; D is undetermined. This CDR3 comprises 17 residues. CDR1 and CDR2 (germline): SEHNR, FQNEAQ (reference sequence). V was clipped by 0 bases and J by 1 base, with 15 bases between them. CDR3 protein: CASSLAGGILENTEAFF. CDR3 DNA: TGTGCCAGCAGCTTAGCCGGAGGGATCCTCGAGAACACTGAAGCTTTCTTT.

This chain connects TRBV9 to TRBJ2-1; 9 bases are shared with TRBD2. V dropped 0 bases and J dropped 4; count of bases not matched to a gene: 5. The CDR3 is made up of 16 amino acids. Germline CDR1 SGDLS, CDR2 YYNGEE. CDR3 in DNA: TGTGCCAGCAGCGTAGCTGCTAGCGGGACATACAATGAGCAGTTCTTC. This codes for CASSVAASGTYNEQFF.

The rearrangement joins TRBV19 to TRBJ2-7; TRBD1 is a possible D gene (6 bases). The CDR3 totals 15 residues. CDR1 LNHDA and CDR2 SQIVND come from the germline V gene (reference sequence). The V and J ends lost 1 base and 2 bases respectively, with 12 bases between them. The CDR3 DNA sequence: TGTGCCAGTAGTATAGGGCAGGGGCATACCTACGAGCAGTACTTC. Translation gives CASSIGQGHTYEQYF.

The V call is TRBV30, the J call TRBJ1-4, with D unclear. The CDR3 contains 16 residues. Trimming removed 6 bases at V and 0 bases at J, with 17 bases between. The germline gives CDR1 GTSNPN, CDR2 SVGIG (reference sequence). The DNA for the CDR3 is TGTGCCTGCCCTCCGGGGTCGACCACAACTAATGAAAAACTGTTTTTT. Its protein product is CACPPGSTTTNEKLFF.

V and J are TRBV19 and TRBJ1-2; D is uncertain. The germline CDR1 and CDR2 sequences are LNHDA and SQIVND (reference sequence). Between the trimmed V and J ends, which lost 4 bases and 6 bases, there was a span of 18 bases. The CDR3 contains 15 residues. The CDR3 DNA reads TGTGCCAGTAGTACCCTCGTTGGCAGATTGGATGGCTACACCTTC. Protein sequence: CASSTLVGRLDGYTF. The entire variable domain, with the rest obtained from reference TRBV19 and TRBJ1-2, is as follows: DGGITQSPKYLFRKEGQNVTLSCEQNLNHDAMYWYRQDPGQGLRLIYYSQIVNDFQKGDIAEGYSVSREKKESFPLTVTSAQKNPTAFYLCASSTLVGRLDGYTFGSGTRLTVV.

The gene calls are TRBV7-2 and TRBJ2-2, with 12 bases fitting TRBD2. Germline V gene sequence: CDR1 SGHTA, CDR2 FQGNSA. With V trimmed by 7 bases and J by 5 bases, 11 bases remained unmatched. The CDR3 runs to 17 residues. In DNA, the CDR3 is TGTGCCAGCAAACGAAGGACTAGCGGGGTACAAACCGGGGAGCTGTTTTTT. This codes for CASKRRTSGVQTGELFF.

CDR3 bases: TGTGCCAGTAGTATAGATCGGGCAGGGGGCGCGATCGCTGGCTACACCTTC. This codes for CASSIDRAGGAIAGYTF. The rearrangement links TRBV19 to TRBJ1-2, with TRBD1 matching 8 bases. The CDR3 length is 17 residues. Trimming removed 0 bases from V and 7 bases from J; junction bases left unmatched: 13. Germline V gene data show CDR1 as LNHDA and CDR2 as SQIVND (reference sequence).

The chain combines TRBV28 with TRBJ2-1, with 13 positions matching TRBD2. The V gene's germline CDR1 is MDHEN and CDR2 SYDVKM. Trimming cost V 10 bases and J 2 bases; bases outside gene matches: 5. The CDR3 has 15 amino acids. The CDR3 sequence is CATTGTSGTYNEQFF. In nucleotides, the CDR3 is TGTGCCACCACTGGGACTAGCGGGACCTACAATGAGCAGTTCTTC.

This clone was seen a handful of times. The genes are TRBV5-1 and TRBJ1-2; TRBD1 matches at 8 bases. V dropped 3 bases and J dropped 2; count of bases not matched to a gene: 18. The CDR3 is made up of 19 amino acids. Germline values: CDR1 SGHRS, CDR2 YFSETQ. The CDR3 coding sequence is TGCGCCAGCAGCTCCCAATACTCAACAGGGGGACCCAAGAACTATGGCTACACCTTC. Translating it yields CASSSQYSTGGPKNYGYTF.

The V gene is TRBV7-9, the J gene TRBJ1-1, with D maybe TRBD1 (5 bases). Germline V gene sequence: CDR1 SEHNR, CDR2 FQNEAQ (reference sequence). The CDR3 spans 12 residues. With 5 bases removed from V and 11 bases from J, the gap between germline ends came to 15 bases. Here the CDR3 DNA reads TGTGCCAGCAGCCTTGGGGCGCGAAGCGCTTTCTTT. Encoded protein: CASSLGARSAFF. Full variable domain (remainder filled in from reference TRBV7-9 and TRBJ1-1): DTGVSQNPRHKITKRGQNVTFRCDPISEHNRLYWYRQTLGQGPEFLTYFQNEAQLEKSRLLSDRFSAERPKGSFSTLEIQRTEQGDSAMYLCASSLGARSAFFGQGTRLTVV.

This clone came up a few times. The chain employs TRBV7-2 and TRBJ2-4; 7 bases fit TRBD1. CDR1 and CDR2 from the germline V gene are SGHTA and FQGNSA. This CDR3 is 13 amino acids long. V gave up 4 bases and J gave up 6 bases; unmatched junction bases: 3. The CDR3 is CASSSGQRNIQYF. Written as DNA, the CDR3 is TGTGCCAGCAGCTCGGGACAGAGAAACATTCAGTACTTC.

The chain links TRBV27 to TRBJ2-3, with 10 positions matching TRBD2. V gave up 2 bases and J gave up 4 bases; unmatched junction bases: 6. This CDR3 has 16 amino acids. The germline CDR1 and CDR2 sequences are MNHEY and SMNVEV (reference sequence). The CDR3 loop reads CASSLQTAGGPDTQYF. The DNA of the CDR3 is TGTGCCAGCAGTTTACAGACAGCGGGAGGGCCAGATACGCAGTATTTT.

The rearrangement links TRBV4-1 to TRBJ2-5; D remains ambiguous. The CDR3 runs 14 residues. V lost 2 bases and J 1 base, leaving 8 bases between the germline ends. CDR1 and CDR2 from the germline V gene are MGHRA and YSYEKL. The CDR3 nucleotides read TGCGCCAGCAGCCAATCTCTCAGCCAAGAGACCCAGTACTTC. It translates to CASSQSLSQETQYF.

A single count supports this clone. The chain recombines TRBV28 with TRBJ1-2; D is uncertain. The CDR3 runs to 13 residues. Trimming shortened V by 2 bases and J by 3 bases, and 7 bases separated the two germline ends. The V gene's germline CDR1 is MDHEN and CDR2 SYDVKM. The CDR3 loop is CASSLAGDYGYTF. In nucleotides, the CDR3 is TGTGCCAGCAGTTTAGCCGGGGACTATGGCTACACCTTC.

The J gene is TRBJ1-5, the V gene TRBV7-8, with D possibly matching TRBD1 (6 bases). Germline V CDR1 and CDR2: SGHVS, FQNEAQ. The CDR3 spans 19 residues. Trimming removed 5 bases at V and 0 bases at J, with 23 bases between. CDR3 residues: CASSAAIHRALYSNQPQHF. The CDR3 DNA is TGTGCCAGCAGCGCAGCCATTCACAGGGCGCTGTATAGCAATCAGCCCCAGCATTTT.

The chain recombines TRBV5-4 with TRBJ1-3; TRBD1 aligns across 8 bases. CDR3 length: 15 residues. Trimming cost V 6 bases and J 3 bases; bases outside gene matches: 8. Per the germline V gene, CDR1 is SGHNT and CDR2 is YYREEE (reference sequence). CDR3 sequence reads: CASKKGQGSGNTIYF. Here the CDR3 DNA reads TGTGCCAGCAAGAAAGGACAGGGTAGTGGAAACACCATATATTTT. Using reference TRBV5-4 and TRBJ1-3 for the parts outside the CDR3, the full variable domain is ETGVTQSPTHLIKTRGQQVTLRCSSQSGHNTVSWYQQALGQGPQFIFQYYREEENGRGNFPPRFSGLQFPNYSSELNVNALELDDSALYLCASKKGQGSGNTIYFGEGSWLTVV.

V usage is TRBV7-8 and J usage is TRBJ2-7; 9 bases line up with TRBD2. J was trimmed by 2 bases and V by 5 bases; bases with no gene match: 4. CDR1 SGHVS and CDR2 FQNEAQ come from the germline V gene. This CDR3 region has 14 residues. The CDR3 DNA follows: TGTGCCAGCAGCAAGACTAGCGGACCCTACGAGCAGTACTTC. As protein: CASSKTSGPYEQYF.

This clone was seen more than once but under ten times. The V gene is TRBV15, the J gene TRBJ1-4, with 7 bases fitting TRBD1. This CDR3 is built from 16 residues. V trimming: 0 bases; J trimming: 5 bases; junction bases outside the gene matches: 6. The germline V gene encodes CDR1 LNHNV and CDR2 YYDKDF (reference sequence). CDR3 amino acids: CATSREGTGANEKLFF. In DNA form, the CDR3 reads TGTGCCACCAGCAGAGAAGGTACAGGGGCAAATGAAAAACTGTTTTTT.

The chain carries TRBV19 and TRBJ2-7; perhaps TRBD1 as D (5 bases). The CDR3 has 18 residues. V was clipped by 5 bases and J by 1 base, with 24 bases between them. Germline V gene lookup returns CDR1 LNHDA and CDR2 SQIVND (reference sequence). This CDR3 reads CASSPLNSGSGLSYEQYF. The CDR3, as DNA: TGTGCCAGTAGTCCCTTAAACTCCGGCTCAGGGTTGTCCTACGAGCAGTACTTC.

This chain uses TRBV19 with TRBJ2-1, with 12 bases lining up with TRBD2. V lost 3 bases to trimming and J lost 5 bases; unmatched junction nucleotides: 2. The CDR3 covers 15 residues. Per germline, CDR1 LNHDA and CDR2 SQIVND (reference sequence). CDR3 protein: CASSIGLAGHNEQFF. Written as DNA, the CDR3 is TGTGCCAGTAGTATTGGACTAGCGGGACACAATGAGCAGTTCTTC. The variable domain in full, completed from reference TRBV19 and TRBJ2-1, reads DGGITQSPKYLFRKEGQNVTLSCEQNLNHDAMYWYRQDPGQGLRLIYYSQIVNDFQKGDIAEGYSVSREKKESFPLTVTSAQKNPTAFYLCASSIGLAGHNEQFFGPGTRLTVL.